These 30 T cell receptor beta chains share one sample of origin, sequenced in a study of T cells in tuberculosis. Sequencing was performed with immunoSEQ multiplex PCR; in TCRdb, only in-frame clones are kept and a portion is missing. The repertoire holds 40,000 to 50,000 clones, around 96% seen once, with approximately 3.8% in the top ten. The sample was PBMCs. The receptors originated from a donor aged 5 to 30 with latent tuberculosis or without tuberculosis infection.

The J gene is TRBJ2-1, the V gene TRBV6-5; TRBD1 matches 7 bases. Trimming at V came to 4 bases and at J to 8 bases, leaving 11 bases not matched to a gene. The germline V gene has CDR1 MNHEY and CDR2 SVGAGI. The CDR3 spans 15 residues. The CDR3 DNA reads TGTGCCAGCAGTTCGCCGACAGGGATCATCGATGAGCAGTTCTTC. It encodes CASSSPTGIIDEQFF.

The chain uses TRBV7-2 and TRBJ1-6; D unclear. Germline V gives CDR1 SGHTA, CDR2 FQGNSA. This CDR3 comprises 14 residues. Trimming shortened V by 1 base and J by 7 bases, and 8 bases separated the two germline ends. This CDR3 is CASSLGDSNSPLHF. The CDR3, as DNA: TGTGCCAGCAGCTTAGGCGACTCCAATTCACCCCTCCACTTT.

V and J are TRBV5-1 and TRBJ2-1; TRBD1 matches at 9 bases. Germline CDR1 SGHRS, CDR2 YFSETQ. Trimming took 5 bases from V and 9 from J; bases not matched to a gene: 12. The length of the CDR3 is 15 residues. The CDR3 nucleotides are TGCGCCAGCAGACCAGCCCGGGACAGGGTGACTGAGCAGTTCTTC. This gives the protein CASRPARDRVTEQFF.

The chain couples TRBV28 to TRBJ1-6; 7 bases agree with TRBD1. The V gene end was trimmed by 3 bases and the J gene end by 13 bases; junction bases not matched to a gene: 9. The CDR3 contains 14 residues. Germline V gene lookup returns CDR1 MDHEN and CDR2 SYDVKM. The CDR3 nucleotides are TGTGCCAGCAGTTTTGGCAGGGGGAGTGCTCCCCTCCACTTT. Protein sequence: CASSFGRGSAPLHF.

The gene calls are TRBV10-3 and TRBJ1-6; D unclear. CDR1 ENHRY and CDR2 SYGVKD come from the germline V gene. Trimming took 6 bases from V and 1 from J, leaving 10 bases between them. The CDR3 spans 15 residues. CDR3 DNA: TGTGCCATCAGCGGTGAGGGTTCCTATAATTCACCCCTCCACTTT. This gives the protein CAISGEGSYNSPLHF.

The V gene is TRBV5-4, the J gene TRBJ1-1; D is uncertain. This CDR3 comprises 14 residues. Germline V gene lookup returns CDR1 SGHNT and CDR2 YYREEE (reference sequence). V was trimmed by 5 bases and J by 5 bases, leaving 16 bases between them. CDR3 nucleotide sequence: TGTGCCAGCAGGAATCGAGGGCGGGAGACTGAAGCTTTCTTT. It codes for CASRNRGRETEAFF.

The rearrangement uses TRBV6-1 and TRBJ2-5; 15 bases map to TRBD2. The trim removed 4 bases at V and 1 base at J, leaving 1 base unmatched. The CDR3 length is 16 residues. Looked up from germline, CDR1 is MNHNS and CDR2 is SASEGT. In DNA, the CDR3 is TGTGCCAGCAGTGCGGGACTAGCGGGGGGCCAAGAGACCCAGTACTTC. Residues: CASSAGLAGGQETQYF.

CDR3 amino acids: CASSPEQAHQETQYF. The CDR3 DNA reads TGTGCCAGCAGCCCAGAGCAGGCGCACCAAGAGACCCAGTACTTC. The chain is built from TRBV27 and TRBJ2-5; D unresolved. Germline assignment: CDR1 MNHEY and CDR2 SMNVEV (reference sequence). V was pared by 6 bases and J by 0 bases, with 14 bases between. The CDR3 contains 15 residues.

The chain combines TRBV5-1 with TRBJ2-7; 10 nucleotides match TRBD1. The CDR3 sequence is 15 residues long. V lost 3 bases and J lost 5; bases outside the gene matches: 8. The germline CDR1 and CDR2 sequences are SGHRS and YFSETQ. CDR3 protein: CASSSGTGVFHEQYF. In nucleotides, the CDR3 is TGCGCCAGCAGCTCCGGGACAGGGGTTTTTCACGAGCAGTACTTC.

The chain couples TRBV11-2 to TRBJ1-5; 8 positions agree with TRBD1. This CDR3 has 16 residues. Germline values: CDR1 SGHAT, CDR2 FQNNGV. The trim removed 5 bases at V and 5 bases at J, leaving 11 bases unmatched. The CDR3, as DNA: TGTGCCAGCAGCCCGTCGACAGGGGAGATCCATCAGCCCCAGCATTTT. Translating it yields CASSPSTGEIHQPQHF. The whole variable domain, remainder taken from reference TRBV11-2 and TRBJ1-5, is EAGVAQSPRYKIIEKRQSVAFWCNPISGHATLYWYQQILGQGPKLLIQFQNNGVVDDSQLPKDRFSAERLKGVDSTLKIQPAKLEDSAVYLCASSPSTGEIHQPQHFGDGTRLSIL.

The V and J genes are TRBV5-4 and TRBJ2-1; D is unresolved. Per germline, CDR1 SGHNT and CDR2 YYREEE (reference sequence). Trimming removed 0 bases from V and 12 bases from J, with 16 bases in between. The CDR3 is 14 residues long. This CDR3 is CASSLDTTAWVQFF. CDR3 DNA sequence: TGTGCCAGCAGCTTGGATACCACAGCTTGGGTGCAGTTCTTC. Combining the CDR3 with reference TRBV5-4 and TRBJ2-1 gives the whole variable domain ETGVTQSPTHLIKTRGQQVTLRCSSQSGHNTVSWYQQALGQGPQFIFQYYREEENGRGNFPPRFSGLQFPNYSSELNVNALELDDSALYLCASSLDTTAWVQFFGPGTRLTVL.

In the case of this clone: An end of the junction does not agree with germline; a read error may underlie this. The chain links TRBV28 to TRBJ1-1, with D unresolved. Germline assignment: CDR1 MDHEN and CDR2 SYDVKM. The CDR3 loop spans 13 amino acids. This CDR3 reads CASILFGNTEAFF. The CDR3 DNA follows: TGTGCCAGCATTTTATTCGGGAACACTGAAGCTTTCTTT. The variable domain in full, completed from reference TRBV28 and TRBJ1-1, reads DVKVTQSSRYLVKRTGEKVFLECVQDMDHENMFWYRQDPGLGLRLIYFSYDVKMKEKGDIPEGYSVSREKKERFSLILESASTNQTSMYLCASILFGNTEAFFGQGTRLTVV.

The genes are TRBV5-1 and TRBJ1-1; D is possibly TRBD1 (6 bases). V was trimmed by 1 base and J by 0 bases, leaving 13 bases between them. The germline gives CDR1 SGHRS, CDR2 YFSETQ. The CDR3 totals 16 residues. The CDR3 loop reads CASSLRGQNMNTEAFF. The DNA of the CDR3 is TGCGCCAGCAGCTTGCGCGGACAGAACATGAACACTGAAGCTTTCTTT.

This sequence joins TRBV25-1 and TRBJ2-7; TRBD1 might be the D (5 bases). The CDR3 spans 15 residues. V was trimmed by 2 bases and J by 2 bases, leaving 13 bases between them. Germline CDR1 is MGHDK and CDR2 is SYGVNS. CDR3 nucleotide sequence: TGTGCCAGCAGTGAACAGGGAAAGACGACCTACGAGCAGTACTTC. Translating it yields CASSEQGKTTYEQYF.

The genes are TRBV7-8 and TRBJ1-1, with D perhaps TRBD1 (5 bases). The CDR3 runs 14 residues. V dropped 5 bases and J dropped 2 bases, with 12 bases sitting between them. Germline-derived CDR1 and CDR2 are SGHVS and FQNEAQ. The CDR3 DNA reads as TGTGCCAGCAGCCTGAAACAGGTTAACACTGAAGCTTTCTTT. Translated: CASSLKQVNTEAFF.

The DNA for the CDR3 is TGTGCCATCAGGGATTTTCGGGAGGCCTATGGCTACACCTTC. It codes for CAIRDFREAYGYTF. J is TRBJ1-2 and V is TRBV10-3; no firm D call. Trimming left V 6 bases short and J 4 bases short, with 15 bases between. The CDR3 sequence is 14 residues long. Germline lookup yields CDR1 ENHRY and CDR2 SYGVKD.

This clone was recorded once. V gene TRBV10-3 combines with J gene TRBJ2-3; D may be TRBD2 (6 bases). The V gene lost 6 bases and the J gene lost 4 bases, with 11 bases spanning the gap. In germline, CDR1 is ENHRY, CDR2 SYGVKD. CDR3 length: 13 residues. DNA of the CDR3: TGTGCCATCAGGGAACCTAGCGCAGATACGCAGTATTTT. It codes for CAIREPSADTQYF.

V is TRBV2 and J is TRBJ1-4, with 7 bases identical to TRBD1. Germline CDR1 reads SNHLY; CDR2 reads FYNNEI. J lost 8 bases, V lost 4 bases, and 10 bases had no gene match. The CDR3 extends over 15 amino acids. The CDR3 DNA reads as TGTGCCAGCAGTGCAGGGACAGCCCGACTAGAAAAACTGTTTTTT. It translates to CASSAGTARLEKLFF.

The chain links TRBV19 to TRBJ1-2, with a tentative D call TRBD1 (5 bases). This CDR3 is 13 amino acids long. Germline-derived CDR1 and CDR2 are LNHDA and SQIVND (reference sequence). V shed 7 bases and J shed 4 bases, with 13 bases lying between them. The CDR3 spells CASTSTGVYGYTF. The CDR3, as DNA: TGTGCCAGTACTAGCACGGGGGTCTATGGCTACACCTTC.

This clone was seen only once. V gene TRBV29-1 combines with J gene TRBJ2-5; a weak D match, TRBD1 (6 bases). CDR3 length: 13 residues. The germline V and J ends were trimmed by 2 bases and 2 bases, with 9 bases remaining between them. Germline CDR1 and CDR2: SQVTM and ANQGSEA. CDR3 sequence reads: CSVERDIQETQYF. CDR3 DNA sequence: TGCAGCGTTGAACGGGACATTCAAGAGACCCAGTACTTC.

The chain recombines TRBV5-1 with TRBJ1-4, with D possibly matching TRBD1 (6 bases). This CDR3 is built from 14 residues. Germline V lookup: CDR1 SGHRS, CDR2 YFSETQ. V lost 1 base to trimming and J lost 2 bases, with 6 bases between them. CDR3 sequence (DNA): TGCGCCAGCAGCTTGACAGGGACTAATGAAAAACTGTTTTTT. As protein: CASSLTGTNEKLFF.

This chain connects TRBV5-6 to TRBJ1-1; D might be TRBD1 (5 bases). The CDR3 is 11 residues long. Trimming stripped 7 bases from V and 9 bases from J, with 13 bases between. The germline CDR1 and CDR2 sequences are SGHDT and YYEEEE. In DNA, the CDR3 is TGTGCCAGCCCCTGGAGGGGAAAAGCTTTCTTT. The encoded protein is CASPWRGKAFF.

The chain uses TRBV6-6 and TRBJ1-1; D gene uncertain. Germline assignment: CDR1 MNHNY and CDR2 SVGAGI (reference sequence). V lost 3 bases and J lost 6, with 14 bases in between. This CDR3 is 14 amino acids long. The CDR3 loop reads CASSYWALNAEAFF. CDR3 nucleotides: TGTGCCAGCAGTTATTGGGCATTGAATGCTGAAGCTTTCTTT.

In its sample, this clone was seen once. The chain couples TRBV5-5 to TRBJ1-5, with D possibly TRBD1 on 5 matching bases. Germline V gives CDR1 SGHKS, CDR2 YYEKEE (reference sequence). This CDR3 has 17 amino acids. V gave up 2 bases and J gave up 0 bases, with 15 bases separating them. The CDR3 is CASSLSSWTNSNQPQHF. In nucleotides, the CDR3 is TGTGCCAGCAGCTTAAGCAGCTGGACAAATAGCAATCAGCCCCAGCATTTT.

This chain links TRBV6-5 with TRBJ1-1; D gene unclear. The V end lost 4 bases, the J end lost 10 bases, and 13 bases lay between the germline ends. CDR1 MNHEY and CDR2 SVGAGI come from the germline V gene. CDR3 size: 12 residues. DNA for the CDR3: TGTGCCAGCAGTTCACTCGATTACGGAGCTTTCTTT. This sequence encodes CASSSLDYGAFF.

The gene calls are TRBV9 and TRBJ1-2; 7 bases are a match to TRBD1. From germline, CDR1 is SGDLS and CDR2 YYNGEE. This CDR3 has 13 residues. J lost 6 bases, V lost 2 bases, and 4 bases had no gene match. The CDR3 nucleotides read TGTGCCAGCAGCGTGCAGGGGGTAGATGGCTACACCTTC. Amino acid sequence: CASSVQGVDGYTF.

The rearrangement joins TRBV12-5 to TRBJ1-4; 7 bases map to TRBD1. This CDR3 is 18 amino acids long. Per the germline V gene, CDR1 is LGHNT and CDR2 is FRNRAP. The junction had 10 bases not matched to a gene; V was cut back by 2 bases and J by 1 base. The CDR3 loop is CASGLPTSGGRTNEKLFF. The CDR3 DNA reads TGTGCTAGTGGTTTGCCAACGTCAGGGGGGAGAACTAATGAAAAACTGTTTTTT.

CDR3 protein: CASSLGLTGELFF. As DNA, the CDR3 is TGCGCCAGCAGCTTGGGGCTCACCGGGGAGCTGTTTTTT. The rearrangement links TRBV5-1 to TRBJ2-2; D not resolved. The germline V gene encodes CDR1 SGHRS and CDR2 YFSETQ. This CDR3 comprises 13 residues. Trimming cost V 0 bases and J 4 bases, with 4 bases left between them.

The chain couples TRBV4-1 to TRBJ1-1, with 8 nucleotides matching TRBD1. After removal of 0 bases from V and 5 bases from J, the junction contained 8 bases not matched to a gene. CDR3 size: 16 residues. CDR1 MGHRA and CDR2 YSYEKL come from the germline V gene. CDR3 loop: CASSQDGTGGYTEAFF. The CDR3, as DNA: TGCGCCAGCAGCCAAGATGGAACAGGGGGGTATACTGAAGCTTTCTTT.

The rearrangement links TRBV11-2 to TRBJ2-7, with D perhaps TRBD1 (5 bases). The CDR3 is 15 amino acids. Trimming took off 1 base at V and 0 bases at J, with 10 bases between the two ends. The V gene's germline CDR1 is SGHAT and CDR2 FQNNGV. CDR3 in DNA: TGTGCCAGCAGCTTAGTTCAGGGAATCTCCTACGAGCAGTACTTC. It specifies CASSLVQGISYEQYF.